The T cell receptor beta chain under discussion was sequenced for a study of cytomegalovirus exposure and HLA in healthy donors. Points from the study as a whole: Despite most TCR sequences being rare, some public TCRs occurred in many donors. Across all donors, roughly uniform sequencing depth was an assumption of the presence/absence analyses. When a later analysis was performed, an Asian-associated ancestry cluster reportedly had fewer N-insertions than the roughly 700-donor mean.

V lost 0 bases to trimming and J lost 1 base, with 11 bases between them. Germline CDR1 SGDLS, CDR2 YYNGEE. The CDR3 is 15 amino acids. As concerns this clone: Its specificity is not known.

Vbeta (60) and Jbeta (13) primers were used in the PCR. Profiling relied on immunoSEQ multiplex PCR, and the TCRdb table lists in-frame clones only, not all of them. Among 130,000 to 150,000 clones listed, about 64% were seen once. The clonotype was recovered from a man aged 55-75 years in good health and CMV-seronegative. The V call is TRBV9, the J call TRBJ2-7, with D maybe TRBD1 (5 bases). Sequenced input: PBMCs. CDR3 in amino acids: CASSVAPGLSYEQYF. The DNA of the CDR3 is TGTGCCAGCAGCGTAGCCCCAGGGCTATCCTACGAGCAGTACTTC.